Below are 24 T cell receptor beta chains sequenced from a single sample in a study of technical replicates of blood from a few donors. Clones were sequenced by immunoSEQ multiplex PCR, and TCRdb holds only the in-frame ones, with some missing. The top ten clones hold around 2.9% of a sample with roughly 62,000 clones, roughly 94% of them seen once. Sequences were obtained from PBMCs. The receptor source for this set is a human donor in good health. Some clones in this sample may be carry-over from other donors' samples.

CDR3 loop: CASSLRGVGETQYF. The DNA for the CDR3 is TGTGCCAGCAGCTTAAGAGGAGTCGGGGAGACCCAGTACTTC. This sequence joins TRBV5-6 and TRBJ2-5, with unresolved D. V was cut by 2 bases and J by 5 bases, with 13 bases left in between. Germline V gene data show CDR1 as SGHDT and CDR2 as YYEEEE. This CDR3 has 14 residues. The full variable domain, rest sourced from reference TRBV5-6 and TRBJ2-5, is DAGVTQSPTHLIKTRGQQVTLRCSPKSGHDTVSWYQQALGQGPQFIFQYYEEEERQRGNFPDRFSGHQFPNYSSELNVNALLLGDSALYLCASSLRGVGETQYFGPGTRLLVL.

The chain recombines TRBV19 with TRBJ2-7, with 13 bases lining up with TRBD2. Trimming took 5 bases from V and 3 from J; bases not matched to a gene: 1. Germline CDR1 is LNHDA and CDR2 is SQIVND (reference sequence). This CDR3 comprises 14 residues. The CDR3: CASSGTSGVYEQYF. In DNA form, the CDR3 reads TGTGCCAGTAGTGGGACTAGCGGGGTCTACGAGCAGTACTTC. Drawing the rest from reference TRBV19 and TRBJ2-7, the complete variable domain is DGGITQSPKYLFRKEGQNVTLSCEQNLNHDAMYWYRQDPGQGLRLIYYSQIVNDFQKGDIAEGYSVSREKKESFPLTVTSAQKNPTAFYLCASSGTSGVYEQYFGPGTRLTVT.

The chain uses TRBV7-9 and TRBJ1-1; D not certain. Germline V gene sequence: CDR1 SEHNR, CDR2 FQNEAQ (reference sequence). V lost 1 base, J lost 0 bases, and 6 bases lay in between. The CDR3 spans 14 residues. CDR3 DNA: TGTGCCAGCAGCTTAGACGCAGTGAACACTGAAGCTTTCTTT. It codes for CASSLDAVNTEAFF.

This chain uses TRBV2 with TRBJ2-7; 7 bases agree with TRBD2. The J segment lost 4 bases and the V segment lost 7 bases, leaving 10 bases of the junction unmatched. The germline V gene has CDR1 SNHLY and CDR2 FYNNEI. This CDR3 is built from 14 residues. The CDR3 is CASILTSATYEQYF. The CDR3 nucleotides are TGTGCCAGCATATTAACTAGCGCCACTTACGAGCAGTACTTC.

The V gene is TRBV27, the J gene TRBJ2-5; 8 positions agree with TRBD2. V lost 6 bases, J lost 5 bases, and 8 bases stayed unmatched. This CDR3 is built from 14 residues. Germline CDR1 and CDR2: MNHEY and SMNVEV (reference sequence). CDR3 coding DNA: TGTGCCAGCAGACGGGGGGGGGCTTTGGAGACCCAGTACTTC. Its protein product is CASRRGGALETQYF.

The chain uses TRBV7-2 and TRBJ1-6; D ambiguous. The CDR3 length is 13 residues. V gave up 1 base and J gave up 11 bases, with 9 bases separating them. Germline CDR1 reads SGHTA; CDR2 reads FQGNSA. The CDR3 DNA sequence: TGTGCCAGCAGCTTAGGTCAGTTTACACCCCTCCACTTT. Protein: CASSLGQFTPLHF.

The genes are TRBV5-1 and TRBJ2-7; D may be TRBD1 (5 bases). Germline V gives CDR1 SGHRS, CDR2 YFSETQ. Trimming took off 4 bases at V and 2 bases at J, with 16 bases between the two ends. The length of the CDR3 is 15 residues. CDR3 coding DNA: TGCGCCAGCAGCCCCCAGGCAGGGCGCGCCTACGAGCAGTACTTC. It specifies CASSPQAGRAYEQYF.

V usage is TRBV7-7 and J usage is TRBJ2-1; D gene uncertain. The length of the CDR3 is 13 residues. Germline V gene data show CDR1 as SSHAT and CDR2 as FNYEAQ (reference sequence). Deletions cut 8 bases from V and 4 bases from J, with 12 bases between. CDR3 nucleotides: TGTGCCAGCCAGTTGAATAATTACAATGAGCAGTTCTTC. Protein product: CASQLNNYNEQFF.

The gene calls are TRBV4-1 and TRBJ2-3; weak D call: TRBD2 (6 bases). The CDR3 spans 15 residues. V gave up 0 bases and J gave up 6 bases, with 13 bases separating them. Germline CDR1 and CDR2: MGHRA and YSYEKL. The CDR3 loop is CASSQDGGRLDTQYF. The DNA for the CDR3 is TGCGCCAGCAGCCAAGATGGGGGGAGACTGGATACGCAGTATTTT.

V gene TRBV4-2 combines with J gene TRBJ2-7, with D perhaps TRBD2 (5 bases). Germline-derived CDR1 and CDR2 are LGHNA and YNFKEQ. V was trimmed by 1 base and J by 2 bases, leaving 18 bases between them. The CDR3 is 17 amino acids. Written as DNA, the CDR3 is TGTGCCAGCAGCCAAGTCGATTTCGGAGCGGAGGCCTACGAGCAGTACTTC. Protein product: CASSQVDFGAEAYEQYF.

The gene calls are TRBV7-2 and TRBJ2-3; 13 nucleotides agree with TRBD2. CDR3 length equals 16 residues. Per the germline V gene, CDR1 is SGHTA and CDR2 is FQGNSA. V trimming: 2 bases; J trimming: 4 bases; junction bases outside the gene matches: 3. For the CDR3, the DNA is TGTGCCAGCAGCTTACTACTAGCGGGGGGGGCAGATACGCAGTATTTT. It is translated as CASSLLLAGGADTQYF.

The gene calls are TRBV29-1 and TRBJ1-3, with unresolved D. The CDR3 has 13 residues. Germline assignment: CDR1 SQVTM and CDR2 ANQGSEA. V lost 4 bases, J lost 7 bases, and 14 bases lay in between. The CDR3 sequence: CSVAIRNGNTIYF. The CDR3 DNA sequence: TGCAGCGTTGCAATTCGAAACGGGAACACCATATATTTT.

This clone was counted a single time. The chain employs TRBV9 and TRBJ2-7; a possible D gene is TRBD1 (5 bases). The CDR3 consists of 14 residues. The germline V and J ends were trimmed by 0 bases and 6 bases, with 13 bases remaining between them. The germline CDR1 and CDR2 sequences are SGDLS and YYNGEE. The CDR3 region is CASSVGLGVFEQYF. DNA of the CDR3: TGTGCCAGCAGCGTAGGGCTAGGGGTCTTCGAGCAGTACTTC.

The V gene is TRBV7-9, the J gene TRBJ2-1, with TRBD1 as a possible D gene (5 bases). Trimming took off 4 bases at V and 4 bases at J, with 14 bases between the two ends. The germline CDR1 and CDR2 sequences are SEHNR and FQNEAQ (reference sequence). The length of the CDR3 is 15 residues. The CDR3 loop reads CASSSPLDRYNEQFF. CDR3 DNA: TGTGCCAGCAGCTCCCCTCTCGACAGATACAATGAGCAGTTCTTC. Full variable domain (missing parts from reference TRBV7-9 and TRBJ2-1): DTGVSQNPRHKITKRGQNVTFRCDPISEHNRLYWYRQTLGQGPEFLTYFQNEAQLEKSRLLSDRFSAERPKGSFSTLEIQRTEQGDSAMYLCASSSPLDRYNEQFFGPGTRLTVL.

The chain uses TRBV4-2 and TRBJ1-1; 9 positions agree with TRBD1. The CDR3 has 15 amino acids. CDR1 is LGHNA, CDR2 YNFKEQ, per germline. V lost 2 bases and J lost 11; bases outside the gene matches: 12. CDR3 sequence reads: CASSQLGQGFSWAFF. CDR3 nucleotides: TGTGCCAGCAGCCAACTGGGACAGGGATTTTCTTGGGCTTTCTTT.

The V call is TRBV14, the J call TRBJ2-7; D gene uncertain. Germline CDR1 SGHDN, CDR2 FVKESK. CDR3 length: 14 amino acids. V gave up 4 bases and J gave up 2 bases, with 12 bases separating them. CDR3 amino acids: CASSLSPVTYEQYF. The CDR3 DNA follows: TGTGCCAGCAGCCTTTCCCCAGTCACCTACGAGCAGTACTTC. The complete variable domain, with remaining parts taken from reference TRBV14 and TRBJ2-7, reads EAGVTQFPSHSVIEKGQTVTLRCDPISGHDNLYWYRRVMGKEIKFLLHFVKESKQDESGMPNNRFLAERTGGTYSTLKVQPAELEDSGVYFCASSLSPVTYEQYFGPGTRLTVT.

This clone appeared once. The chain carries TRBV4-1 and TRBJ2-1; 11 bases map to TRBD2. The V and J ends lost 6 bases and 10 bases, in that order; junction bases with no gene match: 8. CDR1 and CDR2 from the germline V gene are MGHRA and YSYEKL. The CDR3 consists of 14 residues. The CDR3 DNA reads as TGCGCCAGCAGACTTAGCGGGGGGGCTCGGGAGCAGTTCTTC. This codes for CASRLSGGAREQFF.

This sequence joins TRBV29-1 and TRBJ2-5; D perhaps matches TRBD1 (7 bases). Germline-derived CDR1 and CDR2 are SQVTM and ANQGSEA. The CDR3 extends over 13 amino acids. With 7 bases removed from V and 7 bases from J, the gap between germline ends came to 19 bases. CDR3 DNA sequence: TGCAGCGCTAAGGACAGGCAGGGGGGGACCCAGTACTTC. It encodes CSAKDRQGGTQYF.

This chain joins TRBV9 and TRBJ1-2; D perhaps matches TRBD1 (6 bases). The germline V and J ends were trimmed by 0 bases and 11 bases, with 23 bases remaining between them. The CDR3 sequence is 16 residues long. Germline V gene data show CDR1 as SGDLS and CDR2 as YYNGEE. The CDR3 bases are TGTGCCAGCAGCGTAGGAGGGGGACGGCCGCCCCGGAGTTACACCTTC. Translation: CASSVGGGRPPRSYTF.

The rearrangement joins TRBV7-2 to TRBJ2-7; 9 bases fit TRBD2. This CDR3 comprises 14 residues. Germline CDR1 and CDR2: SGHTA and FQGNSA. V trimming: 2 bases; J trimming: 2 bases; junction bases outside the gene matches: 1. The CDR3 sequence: CASSLTSGPYEQYF. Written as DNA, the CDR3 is TGTGCCAGCAGCTTAACTAGCGGGCCCTACGAGCAGTACTTC.

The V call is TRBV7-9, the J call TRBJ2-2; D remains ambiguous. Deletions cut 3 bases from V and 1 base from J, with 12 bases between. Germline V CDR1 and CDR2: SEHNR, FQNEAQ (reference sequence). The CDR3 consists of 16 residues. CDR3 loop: CASSFPAIQNTGELFF. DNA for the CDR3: TGTGCCAGCAGCTTCCCCGCAATACAGAACACCGGGGAGCTGTTTTTT.

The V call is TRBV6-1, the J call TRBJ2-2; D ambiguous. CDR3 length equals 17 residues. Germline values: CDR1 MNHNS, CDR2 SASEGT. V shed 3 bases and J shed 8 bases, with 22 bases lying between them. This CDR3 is CASSDILSRVVSGELFF. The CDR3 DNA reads TGTGCCAGCAGTGATATCTTATCCCGGGTAGTTTCGGGGGAGCTGTTTTTT.

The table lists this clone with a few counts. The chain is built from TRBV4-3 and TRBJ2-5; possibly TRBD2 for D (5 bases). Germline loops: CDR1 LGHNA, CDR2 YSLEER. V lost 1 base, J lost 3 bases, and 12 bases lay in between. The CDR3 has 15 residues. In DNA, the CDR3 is TGCGCCAGCAGCCAAGGAACGGGGAACAAAGAGACCCAGTACTTC. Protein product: CASSQGTGNKETQYF.

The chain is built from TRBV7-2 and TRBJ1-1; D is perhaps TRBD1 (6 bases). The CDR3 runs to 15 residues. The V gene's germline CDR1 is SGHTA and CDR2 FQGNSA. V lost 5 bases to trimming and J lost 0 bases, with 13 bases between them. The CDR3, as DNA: TGTGCCAGCAGCCCCTGGACAGCTATGAACACTGAAGCTTTCTTT. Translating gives CASSPWTAMNTEAFF.